A single sample gave rise to the 4 T cell receptor beta chains below, sequenced in a study of graft-versus-host responses after intestinal transplantation. For these receptors, no antigen is known. Sequenced by immunoSEQ multiplex PCR; TCRdb stores in-frame clones only, minus some. The repertoire holds about 85,000 clones, with more than 85% as singletons. This material consisted of unstimulated CD8+ T cells sorted from spleen or lymph node cells, taken before transplant. Source of these receptors: a human donor who was the organ donor for an intestinal transplant.

The chain carries TRBV5-1 and TRBJ2-1; the D is unclear. Germline V gene sequence: CDR1 SGHRS, CDR2 YFSETQ. This CDR3 region has 15 residues. The germline V and J ends were trimmed by 0 bases and 4 bases, with 11 bases remaining between them. Written as DNA, the CDR3 is TGCGCCAGCAGCTTGGTGTCGGAACTTTACAATGAGCAGTTCTTC. Translation: CASSLVSELYNEQFF.

This chain links TRBV28 with TRBJ1-1; the D is unclear. This CDR3 is built from 17 residues. In germline, CDR1 is MDHEN, CDR2 SYDVKM. V was trimmed by 2 bases and J by 0 bases, leaving 16 bases between them. CDR3 protein: CASSLRVRSTMNTEAFF. The CDR3 nucleotides read TGTGCCAGCAGTTTAAGGGTTAGGTCCACCATGAACACTGAAGCTTTCTTT.

This clone was observed once. This rearrangement joins TRBV2 to TRBJ2-7, with D unresolved. Deletions cut 5 bases from V and 3 bases from J, with 11 bases between. This CDR3 region has 13 residues. In germline, CDR1 is SNHLY, CDR2 FYNNEI. The CDR3 nucleotides read TGTGCCAGCAGTACCATCGACAACTACGAGCAGTACTTC. It specifies CASSTIDNYEQYF.

This rearrangement joins TRBV18 to TRBJ2-7; 7 nucleotides line up with TRBD1. From germline, CDR1 is KGHSH and CDR2 LQKENI. The CDR3 has 16 residues. The V gene end was trimmed by 3 bases and the J gene end by 8 bases; junction bases not matched to a gene: 16. CDR3 DNA: TGTGCCAGCTCACCGATGAGGAAGGGGGCAATCGGAAAGCAGTACTTC. It specifies CASSPMRKGAIGKQYF.